This TCR beta chain was identified in a study of T-cell memory formation after mild COVID-19. In the study overall: TCR clusters mostly belonged to single donors.

General study points: Clones that contracted clustered mainly in CM and EM if CD4+ and in EMRA if CD8+. Pre-infection memory already had some responding clones, implying cross-reactive memory joined.

TCRdb re-analysed the 5' RACE reads in MiXCR, keeping a single row per CDR3 protein. The sample contains tens of thousands of distinct CDR3 sequences, around 7.2% of which appear only once. In this sample, this clonotype turned up many times. Its target is unknown. This CDR3 has 13 residues. Germline CDR1 reads GTSNPN; CDR2 reads SVGIG (reference sequence). Trimming removed 3 bases from V and 1 base from J, with 9 bases in between. The material sequenced was PBMCs or a T cell subset sorted from them (not recorded which). This receptor was obtained from a young man who had mild COVID-19 (a few samples of this study predate the infection). Cell type and time point are not known. This chain joins TRBV30 and TRBJ2-5, with D possibly TRBD2 on 5 matching bases. The chain's CDR3 is CAWRAAAQETQYF. For the CDR3, the DNA is TGTGCCTGGAGAGCGGCAGCCCAAGAGACCCAGTACTTC.